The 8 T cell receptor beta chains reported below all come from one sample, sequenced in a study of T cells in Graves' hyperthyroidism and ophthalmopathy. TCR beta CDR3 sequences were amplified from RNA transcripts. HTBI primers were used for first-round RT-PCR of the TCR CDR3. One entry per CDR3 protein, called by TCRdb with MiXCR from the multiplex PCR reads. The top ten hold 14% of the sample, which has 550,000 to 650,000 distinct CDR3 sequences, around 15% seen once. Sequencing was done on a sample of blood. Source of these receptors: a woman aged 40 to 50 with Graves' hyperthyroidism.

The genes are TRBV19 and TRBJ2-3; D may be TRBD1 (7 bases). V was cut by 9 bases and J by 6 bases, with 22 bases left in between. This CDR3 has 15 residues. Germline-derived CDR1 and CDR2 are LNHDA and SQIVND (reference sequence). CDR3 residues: CASRGRRREADTQYF. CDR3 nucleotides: TGTGCCAGCAGGGGGAGGAGGCGGGAAGCGGATACGCAGTATTTT.

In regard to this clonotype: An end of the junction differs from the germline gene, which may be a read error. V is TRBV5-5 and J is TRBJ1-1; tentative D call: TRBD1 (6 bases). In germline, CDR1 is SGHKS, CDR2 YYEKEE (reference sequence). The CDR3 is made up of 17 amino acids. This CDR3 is CASRPLDSPTLNAEAFF. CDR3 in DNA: TGTGCCAGCAGACCTCTGGACAGTCCAACATTGAACGCTGAAGCTTTCTTT.

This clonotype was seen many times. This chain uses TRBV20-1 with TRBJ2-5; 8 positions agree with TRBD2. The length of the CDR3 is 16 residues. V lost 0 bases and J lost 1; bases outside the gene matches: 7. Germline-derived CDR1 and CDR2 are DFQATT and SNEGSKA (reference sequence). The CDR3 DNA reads TGCAGTGCTAGAGATCCCAGCGGGGGAAGCCAAGAGACCCAGTACTTC. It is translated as CSARDPSGGSQETQYF.

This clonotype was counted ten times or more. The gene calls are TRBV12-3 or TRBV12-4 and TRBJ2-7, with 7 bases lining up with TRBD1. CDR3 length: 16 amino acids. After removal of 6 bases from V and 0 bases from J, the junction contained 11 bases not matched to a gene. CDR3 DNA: TGTGCCAGCAGCTCCAACAGGGGCAAGAGCTCCTACGAGCAGTACTTC. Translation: CASSSNRGKSSYEQYF.

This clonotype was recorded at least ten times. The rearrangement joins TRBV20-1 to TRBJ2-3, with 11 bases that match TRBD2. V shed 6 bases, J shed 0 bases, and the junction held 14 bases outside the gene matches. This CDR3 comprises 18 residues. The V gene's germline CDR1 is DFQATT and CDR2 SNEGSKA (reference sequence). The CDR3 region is CSAQAGTSGSPSTDTQYF. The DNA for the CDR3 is TGCAGTGCCCAAGCCGGGACTAGCGGTTCGCCTAGCACAGATACGCAGTATTTT.

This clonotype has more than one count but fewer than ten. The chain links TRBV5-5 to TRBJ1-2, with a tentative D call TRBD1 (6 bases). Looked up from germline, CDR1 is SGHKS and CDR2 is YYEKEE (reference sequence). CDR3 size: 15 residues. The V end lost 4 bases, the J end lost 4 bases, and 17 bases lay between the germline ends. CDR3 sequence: CASSPQGGAVYGYTF. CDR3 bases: TGTGCCAGCAGCCCGCAAGGGGGGGCAGTCTATGGCTACACCTTC.

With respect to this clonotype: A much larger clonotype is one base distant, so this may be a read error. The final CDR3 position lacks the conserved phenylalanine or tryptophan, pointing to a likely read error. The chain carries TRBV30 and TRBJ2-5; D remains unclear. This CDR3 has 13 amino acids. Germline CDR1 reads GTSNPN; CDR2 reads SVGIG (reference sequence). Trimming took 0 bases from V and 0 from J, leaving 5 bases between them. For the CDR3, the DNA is TGTGCCTGGAGTGTAAGGTACCAAGAGACCCAGTACATC. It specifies CAWSVRYQETQYI.

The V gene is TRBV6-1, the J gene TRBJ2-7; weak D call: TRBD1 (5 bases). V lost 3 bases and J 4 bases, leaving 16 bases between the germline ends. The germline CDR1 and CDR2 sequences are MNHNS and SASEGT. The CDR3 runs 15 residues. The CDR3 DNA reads TGTGCCAGCAGTGAGGACAACTACCCGATTTACGAGCAGTACTTC. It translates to CASSEDNYPIYEQYF.